The sequence of this TCR beta chain was determined in a study of CD8+CD57+ T cells in acquired aplastic anemia. As for the study in general: Sorted CD4+ and CD8+ cells gave an average of around 3 ug of DNA. Overall study results and limits: Sharing between patients and controls was observed for twenty-nine CD8+ CDR3 sequences.

Turning to this clonotype: Antigen specificity is unknown.

The TCR beta profiling, which covered VDJ combination and CDR3 sequence, was carried out using genomic DNA as the template. TCRdb re-analysed the reads in MiXCR, keeping a single row per CDR3 protein. Among some 170,000 distinct CDR3 sequences listed, 63% were seen once. For sequencing, patients were chosen who had shown expansion of CD8+CD57+ cells by flow cytometry. The patients, all of them, had severe acquired aplastic anemia. Therapy had not been given to patients before blood sampling. The germline V and J ends were trimmed by 1 base and 8 bases, with 15 bases remaining between them. This CDR3 is 15 amino acids long. CDR1 SGHNT and CDR2 YYREEE come from the germline V gene (reference sequence).

Sequencing was done on a sample of sorted CD4+, CD8+, or CD8+CD57+ T cells (not recorded which) from PBMCs. This receptor was taken from a human donor with aplastic anemia. The chain has TRBV5-4 and TRBJ1-4, with a weak D call TRBD1 (6 bases). CDR3 in DNA: TGTGCCAGCAGCTTGAGGGGGGGCGGAAGGGAAAAACTGTTTTTT. Translation gives CASSLRGGGREKLFF.